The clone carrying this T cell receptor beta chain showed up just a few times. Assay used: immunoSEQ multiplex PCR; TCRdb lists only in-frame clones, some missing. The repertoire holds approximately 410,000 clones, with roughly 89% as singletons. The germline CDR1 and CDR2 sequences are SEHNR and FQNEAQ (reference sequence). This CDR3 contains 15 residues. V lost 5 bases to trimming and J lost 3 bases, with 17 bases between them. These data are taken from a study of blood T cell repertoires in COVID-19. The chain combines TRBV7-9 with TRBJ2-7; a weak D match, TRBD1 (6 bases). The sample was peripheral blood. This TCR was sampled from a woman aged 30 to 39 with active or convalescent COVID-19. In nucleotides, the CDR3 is TGTGCCAGCAGCCCCCCCAGGGGTCCCCTCTACGAGCAGTACTTC. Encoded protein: CASSPPRGPLYEQYF.